The 25 T cell receptor beta chains in this list originate from one sample, sequenced in a study of blood T cell repertoires in COVID-19. Repertoires were generated with immunoSEQ multiplex PCR, while TCRdb's copy carries only in-frame clones and drops some. Among hundreds of thousands of clones listed, roughly 92% were seen once. Sequencing was done on a sample of peripheral blood. The receptors here all came from a man aged 55-75 years with COVID-19, enrolled during active disease.

The CDR3 spells CASSSGQNTQPQHF. DNA of the CDR3: TGTGCCAGCAGTTCAGGACAGAATACCCAGCCCCAGCATTTT. V is TRBV28 and J is TRBJ1-5, with D possibly matching TRBD1 (6 bases). V was trimmed by 4 bases and J by 7 bases, leaving 14 bases between them. The CDR3 covers 14 residues. Germline assignment: CDR1 MDHEN and CDR2 SYDVKM.

The DNA of the CDR3 is TGTGCCAGCAGCTTCAGGGGGTCTGGCTACACCTTC. Its translation: CASSFRGSGYTF. The rearrangement joins TRBV5-4 to TRBJ1-2; 7 bases align to TRBD1. Germline V lookup: CDR1 SGHNT, CDR2 YYREEE (reference sequence). The CDR3 has 12 residues. V shed 2 bases, J shed 7 bases, and the junction held 2 bases outside the gene matches.

The chain links TRBV12-3 or TRBV12-4 to TRBJ1-1; D remains ambiguous. Between the trimmed V and J ends, which lost 4 bases and 9 bases, there was a span of 9 bases. The CDR3 is 11 residues long. The CDR3 region is CASSSSIKAFF. For the CDR3, the DNA is TGTGCCAGCAGTTCCAGTATTAAAGCTTTCTTT.

This chain connects TRBV12-3 or TRBV12-4 to TRBJ1-6; D gene ambiguous. Trimming cost V 3 bases and J 9 bases, with 6 bases left between them. The CDR3 runs 12 residues. The CDR3 region has the DNA TGTGCCAGCAGTTTGGCCGCTTCACCCCTCCACTTT. Its protein is CASSLAASPLHF.

J is TRBJ2-3 and V is TRBV18; 8 positions agree with TRBD2. With 6 bases clipped from V and 4 bases from J, the junction kept 3 bases outside the gene matches. The CDR3 runs to 13 residues. CDR1 and CDR2 from the germline V gene are KGHSH and LQKENI. CDR3 residues: CASSGGEADTQYF. In nucleotides, the CDR3 is TGTGCCAGCTCCGGGGGGGAAGCAGATACGCAGTATTTT. Supplemented by reference TRBV18 and TRBJ2-3, the full variable domain reads NAGVMQNPRHLVRRRGQEARLRCSPMKGHSHVYWYRQLPEEGLKFMVYLQKENIIDESGMPKERFSAEFPKEGPSILRIQQVVRGDSAAYFCASSGGEADTQYFGPGTRLTVL.

The chain combines TRBV18 with TRBJ1-4; TRBD1 matches 9 bases. The CDR3 spans 14 residues. Germline V CDR1 and CDR2: KGHSH, LQKENI. V lost 6 bases, J lost 5 bases, and 4 bases stayed unmatched. DNA for the CDR3: TGTGCCAGCTCCGAGACAGGGGGGAATGAAAAACTGTTTTTT. It translates to CASSETGGNEKLFF. The variable domain in full, completed from reference TRBV18 and TRBJ1-4, reads NAGVMQNPRHLVRRRGQEARLRCSPMKGHSHVYWYRQLPEEGLKFMVYLQKENIIDESGMPKERFSAEFPKEGPSILRIQQVVRGDSAAYFCASSETGGNEKLFFGSGTQLSVL.

The chain combines TRBV7-9 with TRBJ1-1; D is perhaps TRBD1 (6 bases). CDR1 SEHNR and CDR2 FQNEAQ come from the germline V gene (reference sequence). Trimming cost V 4 bases and J 0 bases, with 12 bases left between them. This CDR3 contains 15 residues. The CDR3: CASSSQGKLNTEAFF. The CDR3 nucleotides are TGTGCCAGCAGCTCTCAGGGGAAATTGAACACTGAAGCTTTCTTT.

V usage is TRBV18 and J usage is TRBJ2-7; tentatively, D is TRBD1 (6 bases). This CDR3 is built from 15 residues. CDR1 KGHSH and CDR2 LQKENI come from the germline V gene. V gave up 2 bases and J gave up 2 bases, with 13 bases separating them. The CDR3 DNA is TGTGCCAGCTCACCAGATTATGGACAGACCTACGAGCAGTACTTC. Its protein product is CASSPDYGQTYEQYF.

The table lists this clone with a few counts. The gene calls are TRBV11-3 and TRBJ1-1; tentatively, D is TRBD1 (6 bases). Trimming took off 5 bases at V and 1 base at J, with 11 bases between the two ends. CDR3 size: 14 residues. Germline V CDR1 and CDR2: SGHNT, YENEEA. This CDR3 is CASSPGQPNTEAFF. CDR3 in DNA: TGTGCCAGCAGCCCAGGACAGCCGAACACTGAAGCTTTCTTT.

The chain uses TRBV19 and TRBJ1-2; no clear D. Germline-derived CDR1 and CDR2 are LNHDA and SQIVND (reference sequence). The CDR3 is 14 amino acids. With 0 bases removed from V and 3 bases from J, the gap between germline ends came to 8 bases. CDR3 coding DNA: TGTGCCAGTAGTATAGAGAGGTCCCACTATGGCTACACCTTC. Protein product: CASSIERSHYGYTF.

The rearrangement uses TRBV28 and TRBJ1-5; D uncertain. Germline V gene sequence: CDR1 MDHEN, CDR2 SYDVKM. This CDR3 has 16 amino acids. Trimming removed 2 bases at V and 6 bases at J, with 17 bases between. DNA for the CDR3: TGTGCCAGCAGTTTAGGTGTGGGGAGGAAAGTTCAGCCCCAGCATTTT. It is translated as CASSLGVGRKVQPQHF.

This rearrangement joins TRBV25-1 to TRBJ1-1; D not resolved. Trimming took off 6 bases at V and 5 bases at J, with 16 bases between the two ends. Per germline, CDR1 MGHDK and CDR2 SYGVNS. This CDR3 spans 14 amino acids. As DNA, the CDR3 is TGTGCCAGCAGCACAAGAGGGAGAGGAACTGAAGCTTTCTTT. Translated, it gives CASSTRGRGTEAFF.

This sequence joins TRBV7-9 and TRBJ1-2, with a possible D match to TRBD1 (6 bases). The V end was cut by 8 bases, the J end by 2 bases, with 15 bases between. The CDR3 has 14 amino acids. The germline V gene encodes CDR1 SEHNR and CDR2 FQNEAQ (reference sequence). DNA for the CDR3: TGTGCCAGCTATCGAACAGGGTTGAACTATGGCTACACCTTC. Protein product: CASYRTGLNYGYTF.

This sequence joins TRBV4-1 and TRBJ1-6; a possible D gene is TRBD1 (5 bases). The V end was cut by 1 base, the J end by 5 bases, with 12 bases between. This CDR3 is built from 16 residues. Germline CDR1 reads MGHRA; CDR2 reads YSYEKL. CDR3 DNA sequence: TGCGCCAGCAGCCAAGTGTCAGGGTATGATAATTCACCCCTCCACTTT. Translating it yields CASSQVSGYDNSPLHF.

This clone was counted a few times. This chain uses TRBV19 with TRBJ1-2; 12 nucleotides align to TRBD1. Trimming cost V 4 bases and J 6 bases; bases outside gene matches: 9. This CDR3 has 16 residues. Germline CDR1 is LNHDA and CDR2 is SQIVND (reference sequence). The CDR3: CASSTPGQGAFHGYTF. The CDR3 nucleotides are TGTGCCAGTAGTACCCCGGGACAGGGGGCTTTTCATGGCTACACCTTC.

The chain joins TRBV6-5 to TRBJ1-4; D is perhaps TRBD1 (5 bases). The V end was cut by 2 bases, the J end by 3 bases, with 10 bases between. This CDR3 is 15 amino acids long. The germline CDR1 and CDR2 sequences are MNHEY and SVGAGI. Here the CDR3 reads CASSYRPGANEKLFF. DNA of the CDR3: TGTGCCAGCAGTTACCGGCCGGGGGCTAATGAAAAACTGTTTTTT.

This clone was recorded once. The genes are TRBV18 and TRBJ2-3; 9 bases align to TRBD2. In germline, CDR1 is KGHSH, CDR2 LQKENI. V was clipped by 4 bases and J by 0 bases; unmatched bases: 2. This CDR3 comprises 15 residues. CDR3 amino acids: CASSLAGASTDTQYF. In DNA, the CDR3 is TGTGCCAGCTCACTAGCGGGGGCTAGCACAGATACGCAGTATTTT.

The V call is TRBV2, the J call TRBJ1-2, with 7 positions matching TRBD1. The germline V gene has CDR1 SNHLY and CDR2 FYNNEI. With V trimmed by 1 base and J by 6 bases, 8 bases remained unmatched. The CDR3 extends over 15 amino acids. CDR3 nucleotides: TGTGCCAGCAGTGAAGAGGGGCAGGGGGTTAATGGCTACACCTTC. Translation: CASSEEGQGVNGYTF. The variable domain in full, completed from reference TRBV2 and TRBJ1-2, reads EPEVTQTPSHQVTQMGQEVILRCVPISNHLYFYWYRQILGQKVEFLVSFYNNEISEKSEIFDDQFSVERPDGSNFTLKIRSTKLEDSAMYFCASSEEGQGVNGYTFGSGTRLTVV.

The rearrangement links TRBV12-3 or TRBV12-4 to TRBJ1-2; possible D gene TRBD1, 6 bases. The ends were cut back, 10 bases at V and 5 bases at J, with 17 bases in the middle. The CDR3 runs 13 residues. CDR3: CATSRGAGYGYTF. In DNA form, the CDR3 reads TGTGCCACCTCGCGGGGGGCGGGATATGGCTACACCTTC.

This clone was seen a single time. This chain connects TRBV24-1 to TRBJ2-7, with D tentatively TRBD1 (6 bases). V gave up 0 bases and J gave up 3 bases, with 17 bases separating them. CDR1 KGHDR and CDR2 SFDVKD come from the germline V gene. This CDR3 comprises 17 residues. CDR3 in DNA: TGTGCCACCAGTGATTTGCAAATGCAGGGGAACGGCTACGAGCAGTACTTC. As protein: CATSDLQMQGNGYEQYF.

The chain recombines TRBV5-1 with TRBJ1-1; tentatively, D is TRBD1 (5 bases). The V gene's germline CDR1 is SGHRS and CDR2 YFSETQ. Trimming cost V 1 base and J 3 bases, with 7 bases left between them. The CDR3 sequence is 13 residues long. The chain's CDR3 is CASSLTGDTEAFF. The CDR3 DNA sequence: TGCGCCAGCAGCTTGACAGGAGACACTGAAGCTTTCTTT.

V and J are TRBV5-1 and TRBJ2-3; D may be TRBD1 (6 bases). V was shortened by 1 base and J by 2 bases, with 8 bases between the two germline ends. The CDR3 length is 14 residues. The germline CDR1 and CDR2 sequences are SGHRS and YFSETQ. The CDR3 region is CASSLRTVTDTQYF. CDR3 sequence (DNA): TGCGCCAGCAGCTTGCGGACAGTCACAGATACGCAGTATTTT.

CDR3 nucleotide sequence: TGTGCCAGCAGTGAAACTCGGGGGGCCACTGAAGCTTTCTTT. Protein: CASSETRGATEAFF. V is TRBV2 and J is TRBJ1-1; weak D call: TRBD1 (6 bases). Germline V gives CDR1 SNHLY, CDR2 FYNNEI. The CDR3 runs to 14 residues. Trimming took 2 bases from V and 4 from J, leaving 11 bases between them. The full variable domain, in which reference TRBV2 and TRBJ1-1 provide the parts outside the CDR3, is EPEVTQTPSHQVTQMGQEVILRCVPISNHLYFYWYRQILGQKVEFLVSFYNNEISEKSEIFDDQFSVERPDGSNFTLKIRSTKLEDSAMYFCASSETRGATEAFFGQGTRLTVV.

The chain employs TRBV28 and TRBJ1-4; unclear D gene. Per germline, CDR1 MDHEN and CDR2 SYDVKM. This CDR3 has 15 residues. V lost 4 bases, J lost 0 bases, and 9 bases lay in between. The CDR3 DNA follows: TGTGCCAGCAGTTCCCACGGGGCAACTAATGAAAAACTGTTTTTT. Amino acid sequence: CASSSHGATNEKLFF.

V and J are TRBV2 and TRBJ1-2; 8 bases match TRBD1. Per the germline V gene, CDR1 is SNHLY and CDR2 is FYNNEI. The CDR3 runs 13 residues. J was trimmed by 7 bases and V by 8 bases; bases with no gene match: 9. The CDR3 nucleotides read TGTGCCAGCGGTGGACAGGGAACGACTGGCTACACCTTC. Encoded protein: CASGGQGTTGYTF.